This T cell receptor (beta chain) was observed in a study of blood T cell repertoires in COVID-19. About the study: In each case, the material was cDNA or gDNA derived from T cells, B-cell-depleted T cells, or PBMCs.

As processed by the authors: The authors estimated nucleated cell counts from reference gene primer amplification. This table comes from immunoSEQ multiplex PCR, and its TCRdb copy is limited to in-frame clones, with some not included. V and J calls and clone size are as listed in that table; D and trimming were resolved from the DNA. The sample carries approximately 240,000 clones, 70% to 90% recorded once. V shed 5 bases, J shed 1 base, and the junction held 5 bases outside the gene matches. There are 15 residues in the CDR3. Germline CDR1 is SGHVS and CDR2 is FNYEAQ. This chain links TRBV7-6 with TRBJ2-1, with TRBD2 identical over 7 bases. The receptor's source is a woman aged 30 to 39 who had recovered from COVID-19. The source material was peripheral blood. The CDR3, as DNA: TGTGCCAGCAGCATGCGGGGGAGGTCCTACAATGAGCAGTTCTTC. This sequence encodes CASSMRGRSYNEQFF.